The sequence of this TCR beta chain was determined in a study of technical replicates of blood from a few donors. TCRdb's copy holds only in-frame clones and misses some; the assay was immunoSEQ multiplex PCR. Of about 94,000 clones listed, approximately 96% were seen once; the top ten hold 0.2% to 0.25%. Sequenced material: T cells isolated from PBMCs. This sequence was found in a human donor in good health.

CDR3 loop: CASSPGTSGSTDTQYF. CDR3 in DNA: TGTGCCAGCAGTCCAGGGACTAGCGGCAGCACAGATACGCAGTATTTT. This chain connects TRBV27 to TRBJ2-3; TRBD2 matches 11 bases. This CDR3 has 16 residues. Germline loops: CDR1 MNHEY, CDR2 SMNVEV (reference sequence). V lost 5 bases, J lost 0 bases, and 4 bases stayed unmatched.